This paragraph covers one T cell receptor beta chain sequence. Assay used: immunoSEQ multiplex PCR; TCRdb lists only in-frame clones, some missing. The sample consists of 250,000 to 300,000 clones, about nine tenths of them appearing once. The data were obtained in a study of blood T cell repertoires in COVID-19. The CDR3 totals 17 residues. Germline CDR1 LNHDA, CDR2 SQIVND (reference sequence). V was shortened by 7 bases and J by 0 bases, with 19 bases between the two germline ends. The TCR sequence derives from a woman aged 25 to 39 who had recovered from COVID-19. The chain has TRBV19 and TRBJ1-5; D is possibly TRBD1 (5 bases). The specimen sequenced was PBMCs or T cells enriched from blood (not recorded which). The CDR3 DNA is TGTGCCAGTATGGACATTTCCATCGGTTATAGCAATCAGCCCCAGCATTTT. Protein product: CASMDISIGYSNQPQHF.